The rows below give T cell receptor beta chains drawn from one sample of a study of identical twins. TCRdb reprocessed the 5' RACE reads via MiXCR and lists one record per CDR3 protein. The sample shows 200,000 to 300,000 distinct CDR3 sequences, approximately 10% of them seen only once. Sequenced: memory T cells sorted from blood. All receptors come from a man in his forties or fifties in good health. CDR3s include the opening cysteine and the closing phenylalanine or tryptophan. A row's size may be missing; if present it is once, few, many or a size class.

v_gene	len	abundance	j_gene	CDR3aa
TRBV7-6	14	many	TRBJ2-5	CASSLWAAQETQYF
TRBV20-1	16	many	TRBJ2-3	CSARALAGALTDTQYF
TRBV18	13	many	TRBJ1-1	CASSRAPESEAFF
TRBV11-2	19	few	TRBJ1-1	CASSLRGWGGTEMNTEAFF
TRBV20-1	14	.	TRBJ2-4	CSATWGGGKNIQYF
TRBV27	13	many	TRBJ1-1	CASRPTRNTEAFF
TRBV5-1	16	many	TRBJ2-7	CASSPRTGASSYEQYF
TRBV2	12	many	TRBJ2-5	CASSELRETQYF
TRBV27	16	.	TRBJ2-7	CASSPIAGSSPYEQYF
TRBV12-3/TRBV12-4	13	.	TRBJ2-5	CASSLGDRGQLWF
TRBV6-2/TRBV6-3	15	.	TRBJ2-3	CASSTRTGVTDTQYF
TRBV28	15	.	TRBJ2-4	CASSSDSRAKNIQYF
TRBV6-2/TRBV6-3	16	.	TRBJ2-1	CASSYSSWGQRNEQFF
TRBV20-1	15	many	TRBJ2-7	CSARVPSRNSYEQYF
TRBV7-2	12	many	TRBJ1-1	CASTRMATEAFF
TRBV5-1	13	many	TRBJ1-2	CASSSKDPLGYTF
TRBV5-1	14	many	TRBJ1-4	CASSPGDRDEKLFF
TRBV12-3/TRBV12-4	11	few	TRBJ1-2	CASSVTGYFTF
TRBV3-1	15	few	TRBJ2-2	CASSPGLVSTGELFF
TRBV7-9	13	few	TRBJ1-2	CASSPGDRPLYTF
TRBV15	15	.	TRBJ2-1	CATSRDMGREGEQFF
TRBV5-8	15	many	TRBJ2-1	CASSFSGGSYNEQFF
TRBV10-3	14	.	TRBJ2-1	CAISQGGRAGEQFF
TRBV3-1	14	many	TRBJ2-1	CASRPRAGDNEQFF
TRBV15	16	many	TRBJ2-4	CATSRGDSLAKNIQYF
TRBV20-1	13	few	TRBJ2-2	CSAIDTYTGELFF
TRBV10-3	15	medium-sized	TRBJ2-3	CAISDGTISTDTQYF
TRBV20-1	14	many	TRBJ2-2	CSARPGGGSGELFF
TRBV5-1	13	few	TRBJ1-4	CASSFGQLEKLFF
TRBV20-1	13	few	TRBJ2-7	CSARRAGGDEQYF
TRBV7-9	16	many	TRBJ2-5	CASSFERTSARETQYF
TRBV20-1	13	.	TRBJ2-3	CSASPPGPGTQYF
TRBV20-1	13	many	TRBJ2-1	CSASGTSIGEQFF
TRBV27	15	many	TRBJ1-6	CASSLDGTRNSPLHF
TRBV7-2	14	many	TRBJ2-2	CASSSSWGGGELFF
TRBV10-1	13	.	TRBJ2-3	CASGLAGTDTQYF
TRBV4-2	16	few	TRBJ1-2	CASSQGLGPDNYGYTF
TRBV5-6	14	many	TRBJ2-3	CASSLGPGADTQYF
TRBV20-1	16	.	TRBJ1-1	CSATKGGAGLNTEAFF
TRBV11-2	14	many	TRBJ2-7	CASSLLAGVYEQYF
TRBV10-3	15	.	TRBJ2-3	CAISEHRGREDTQYF
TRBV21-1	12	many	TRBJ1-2	CASTGGESGYTF
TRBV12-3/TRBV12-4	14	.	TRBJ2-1	CASRTSGGYNEQFF
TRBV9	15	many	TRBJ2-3	CASSARDGVTDTQYF
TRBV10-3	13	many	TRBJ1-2	CAISQEGVGGYTF
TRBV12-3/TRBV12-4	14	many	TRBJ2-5	CASSLAGGEETQYF
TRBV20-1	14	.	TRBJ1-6	CSASGTGVNSPLHF
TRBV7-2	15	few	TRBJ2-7	CASSTTSGKSYEQYF
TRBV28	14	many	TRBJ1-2	CAILDRVANYGYTF
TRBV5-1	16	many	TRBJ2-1	CASRRSSGSSYNEQFF